This T cell receptor beta chain comes out of a study of naive and memory T cell subsets. Germline values: CDR1 DFQATT, CDR2 SNEGSKA (reference sequence). CDR3 length equals 12 residues. V dropped 2 bases and J dropped 2 bases, with 6 bases sitting between them. Ligated cDNA underwent four rounds of PCR with nested alpha and beta constant region primers and SP2. Each CDR3 protein is one row after TCRdb ran MiXCR on the 5' RACE reads. The repertoire holds 58,000 or so distinct CDR3 sequences, with approximately 8% as singletons. This clonotype has ten or more counts. As yet, its antigen is unknown. Overall study results and limits: This RNA-based method may be sensitive to activation-related transcript changes.

TCR cDNA received a 3' ligated oligonucleotide that carried a UMI. J is TRBJ1-2 and V is TRBV20-1; D call uncertain. The TCR was taken from a female donor in good health. DNA of the CDR3: TGCAGTGCTAGACTGACCAACTATGGCTACACCTTC. It yields the protein CSARLTNYGYTF.